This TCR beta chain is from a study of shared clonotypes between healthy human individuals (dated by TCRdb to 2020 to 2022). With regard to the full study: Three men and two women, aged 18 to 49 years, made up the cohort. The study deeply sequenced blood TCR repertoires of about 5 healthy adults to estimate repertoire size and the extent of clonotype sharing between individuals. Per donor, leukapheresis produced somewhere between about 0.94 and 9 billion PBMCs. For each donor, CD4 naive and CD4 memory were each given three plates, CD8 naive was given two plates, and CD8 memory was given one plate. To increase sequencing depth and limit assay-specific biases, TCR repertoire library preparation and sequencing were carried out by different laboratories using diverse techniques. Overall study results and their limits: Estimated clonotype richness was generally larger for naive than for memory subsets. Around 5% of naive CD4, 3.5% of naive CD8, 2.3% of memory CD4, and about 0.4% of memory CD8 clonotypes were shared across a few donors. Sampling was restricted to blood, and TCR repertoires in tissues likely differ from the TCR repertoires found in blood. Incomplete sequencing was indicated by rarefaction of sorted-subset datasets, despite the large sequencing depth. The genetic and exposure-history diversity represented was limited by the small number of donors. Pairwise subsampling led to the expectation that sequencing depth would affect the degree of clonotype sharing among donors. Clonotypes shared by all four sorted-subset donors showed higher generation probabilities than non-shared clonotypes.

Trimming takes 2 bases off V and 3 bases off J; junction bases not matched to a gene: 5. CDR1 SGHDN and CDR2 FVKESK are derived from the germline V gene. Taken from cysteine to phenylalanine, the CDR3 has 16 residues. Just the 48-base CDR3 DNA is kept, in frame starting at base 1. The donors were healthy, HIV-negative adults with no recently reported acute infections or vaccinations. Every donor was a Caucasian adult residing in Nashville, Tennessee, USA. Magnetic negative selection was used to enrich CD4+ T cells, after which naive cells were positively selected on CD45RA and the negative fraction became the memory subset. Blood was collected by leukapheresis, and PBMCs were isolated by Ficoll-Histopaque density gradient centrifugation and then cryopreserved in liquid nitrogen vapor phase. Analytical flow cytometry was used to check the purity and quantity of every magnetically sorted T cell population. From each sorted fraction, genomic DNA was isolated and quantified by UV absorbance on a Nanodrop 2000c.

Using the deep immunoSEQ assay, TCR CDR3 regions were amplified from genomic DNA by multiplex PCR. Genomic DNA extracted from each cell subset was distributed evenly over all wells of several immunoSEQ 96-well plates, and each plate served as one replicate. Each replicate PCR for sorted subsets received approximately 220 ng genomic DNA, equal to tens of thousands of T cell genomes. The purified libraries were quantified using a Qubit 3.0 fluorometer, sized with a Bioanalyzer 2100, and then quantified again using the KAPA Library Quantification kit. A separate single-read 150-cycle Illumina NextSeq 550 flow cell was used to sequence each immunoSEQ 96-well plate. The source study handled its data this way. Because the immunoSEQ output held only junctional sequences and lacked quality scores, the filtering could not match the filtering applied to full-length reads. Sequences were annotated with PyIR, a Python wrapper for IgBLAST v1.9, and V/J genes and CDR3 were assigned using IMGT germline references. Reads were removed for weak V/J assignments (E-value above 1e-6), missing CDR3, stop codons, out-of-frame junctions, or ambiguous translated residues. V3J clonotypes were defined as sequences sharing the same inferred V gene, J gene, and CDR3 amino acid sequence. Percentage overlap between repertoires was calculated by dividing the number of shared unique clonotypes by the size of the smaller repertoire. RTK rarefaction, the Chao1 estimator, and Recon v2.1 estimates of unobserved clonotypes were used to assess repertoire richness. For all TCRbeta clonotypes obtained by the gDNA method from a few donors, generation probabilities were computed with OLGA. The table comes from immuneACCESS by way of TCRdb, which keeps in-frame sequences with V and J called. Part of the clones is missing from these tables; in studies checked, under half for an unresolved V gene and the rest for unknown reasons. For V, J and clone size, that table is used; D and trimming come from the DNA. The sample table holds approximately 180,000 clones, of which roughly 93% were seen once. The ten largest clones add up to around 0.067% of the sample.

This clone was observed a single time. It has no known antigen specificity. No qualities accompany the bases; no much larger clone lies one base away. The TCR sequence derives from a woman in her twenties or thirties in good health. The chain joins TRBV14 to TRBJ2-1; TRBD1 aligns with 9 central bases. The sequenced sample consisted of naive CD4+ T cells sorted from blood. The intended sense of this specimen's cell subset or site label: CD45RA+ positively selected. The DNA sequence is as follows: TGTGCCAGCAGCCAACCGGACAGGGGTCACTACAATGAGCAGTTCTTC. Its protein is CASSQPDRGHYNEQFF.